These T cell receptor beta chains were read from a single sample in a study of blood T cell repertoires in COVID-19. TCRdb's table, derived via immunoSEQ multiplex PCR, lists solely in-frame clones and lacks some. The table records over 450,000 clones, roughly nine tenths of them present only once. The specimen sequenced was peripheral blood. The source of these receptors is a man aged 18 to 29 with COVID-19, enrolled during active disease. Both conserved end residues are part of each CDR3. Each record gives: CDR3 protein, CDR3 DNA, clone size, J gene, V gene, D gene. A D gene is named only where the DNA matches it firmly. The size entry is marked missing in some rows and otherwise reads once, few, many or a size class.

CDR3 protein: CASRPPGQGLYEQYF
CDR3 DNA: TGTGCCAGCAGACCTCCCGGACAGGGACTCTACGAGCAGTACTTC
clone size: -
J gene: TRBJ2-7
V gene: TRBV7-8
D gene: TRBD1

CDR3 protein: CASSQDLFGQGANYGYTF
CDR3 DNA: TGTGCCAGCAGCCAAGATCTTTTTGGACAGGGGGCAAACTATGGCTACACCTTC
clone size: -
J gene: TRBJ1-2
V gene: TRBV3-1/TRBV3-2
D gene: TRBD1

CDR3 protein: CASRARDRENTEAFF
CDR3 DNA: TGTGCCAGCAGAGCACGGGACAGAGAGAACACTGAAGCTTTCTTT
clone size: once
J gene: TRBJ1-1
V gene: TRBV25-1
D gene: TRBD1

CDR3 protein: CASSKLAGKADTQYF
CDR3 DNA: TGTGCCAGCAGTAAACTAGCGGGGAAGGCCGATACGCAGTATTTT
clone size: -
J gene: TRBJ2-3
V gene: TRBV6-5
D gene: TRBD2

CDR3 protein: CASSQEGGRIRGYTF
CDR3 DNA: TGTGCCAGCAGCCAAGAAGGAGGGAGGATTCGGGGCTACACCTTC
clone size: -
J gene: TRBJ1-2
V gene: TRBV3-1/TRBV3-2
D gene: -

CDR3 protein: CASSEFLRYEQYF
CDR3 DNA: TGTGCCAGCAGTGAATTTCTCAGATACGAGCAGTACTTC
clone size: -
J gene: TRBJ2-7
V gene: TRBV6-1
D gene: -

CDR3 protein: CASSSTGSSYNSPLHF
CDR3 DNA: TGCGCCAGCAGCTCCACGGGGAGCTCCTATAATTCACCCCTCCACTTT
clone size: -
J gene: TRBJ1-6
V gene: TRBV5-1
D gene: -

CDR3 protein: CASSRRWDRADEQYF
CDR3 DNA: TGTGCCAGCAGCCGCCGTTGGGACAGGGCCGACGAGCAGTACTTC
clone size: -
J gene: TRBJ2-7
V gene: TRBV7-8
D gene: TRBD1

CDR3 protein: CAWSGRGLPGNEQFF
CDR3 DNA: TGTGCCTGGAGTGGACGCGGGCTCCCTGGGAATGAGCAGTTCTTC
clone size: once
J gene: TRBJ2-1
V gene: TRBV30
D gene: -

CDR3 protein: CASSLNTGGPPLHF
CDR3 DNA: TGTGCCAGCAGCTTGAACACGGGAGGTCCACCCCTCCACTTT
clone size: -
J gene: TRBJ1-6
V gene: TRBV5-5
D gene: -

CDR3 protein: CAWGVGGRNSPLHF
CDR3 DNA: TGTGCCTGGGGGGTCGGGGGACGAAATTCACCCCTCCACTTT
clone size: -
J gene: TRBJ1-6
V gene: TRBV30
D gene: -

CDR3 protein: CASSFYEKLFF
CDR3 DNA: TGTGCCAGCAGTTTCTACGAAAAACTGTTTTTT
clone size: -
J gene: TRBJ1-4
V gene: TRBV12-3/TRBV12-4
D gene: -

CDR3 protein: CASSIGLAGETQYF
CDR3 DNA: TGTGCCAGCAGCATCGGACTAGCGGGAGAGACCCAGTACTTC
clone size: -
J gene: TRBJ2-5
V gene: TRBV2
D gene: TRBD2

CDR3 protein: CASRPPGTSGGVNEQFF
CDR3 DNA: TGTGCCAGCAGGCCTCCTGGGACTAGCGGGGGGGTAAATGAGCAGTTCTTC
clone size: -
J gene: TRBJ2-1
V gene: TRBV7-3
D gene: TRBD2

CDR3 protein: CASSRRGGSSYEQYF
CDR3 DNA: TGTGCCAGCAGCCGAAGGGGGGGCTCTTCCTACGAGCAGTACTTC
clone size: -
J gene: TRBJ2-7
V gene: TRBV6-5
D gene: -

CDR3 protein: CASSYRGQGRDEQYF
CDR3 DNA: TGTGCCAGCAGCTATAGGGGACAGGGGAGAGACGAGCAGTACTTC
clone size: -
J gene: TRBJ2-7
V gene: TRBV7-9
D gene: TRBD1

CDR3 protein: CASSATGGGLYNEQFF
CDR3 DNA: TGCGCCAGCAGTGCGACAGGGGGAGGGCTCTACAATGAGCAGTTCTTC
clone size: -
J gene: TRBJ2-1
V gene: TRBV10-2
D gene: TRBD1

CDR3 protein: CASSPQGREKLFF
CDR3 DNA: TGTGCCAGCAGCCCACAGGGGAGGGAAAAACTGTTTTTT
clone size: -
J gene: TRBJ1-4
V gene: TRBV11-3
D gene: TRBD1

CDR3 protein: CASSAPAGGITDTQYF
CDR3 DNA: TGTGCCAGCAGCGCACCTGCGGGCGGGATCACAGATACGCAGTATTTT
clone size: -
J gene: TRBJ2-3
V gene: TRBV7-9
D gene: -

CDR3 protein: CASSRYSGGAGGDTQYF
CDR3 DNA: TGTGCCAGCAGCCGATACAGCGGGGGGGCCGGGGGAGATACGCAGTATTTT
clone size: -
J gene: TRBJ2-3
V gene: TRBV5-4
D gene: TRBD2

CDR3 protein: CASAGTGVGEQYF
CDR3 DNA: TGTGCCAGCGCCGGGACAGGGGTAGGCGAGCAGTACTTC
clone size: -
J gene: TRBJ2-7
V gene: TRBV6-5
D gene: TRBD1

CDR3 protein: CASSERLKTRRDARMGTQYF
CDR3 DNA: TGTGCCAGCAGTGAACGGCTGAAAACCAGGCGGGACGCCCGCATGGGTACGCAGTATTTT
clone size: -
J gene: TRBJ2-3
V gene: TRBV6-1
D gene: -

CDR3 protein: CASSLVRQGNTIYF
CDR3 DNA: TGTGCCAGCAGCTTAGTCAGGCAAGGAAACACCATATATTTT
clone size: -
J gene: TRBJ1-3
V gene: TRBV7-9
D gene: -

CDR3 protein: CASSPQGYTEAFF
CDR3 DNA: TGTGCCAGCAGCCCACAGGGATACACTGAAGCTTTCTTT
clone size: -
J gene: TRBJ1-1
V gene: TRBV7-2
D gene: -

CDR3 protein: CASSARVAGADIQYF
CDR3 DNA: TGTGCCAGCAGCGCTAGGGTAGCGGGAGCTGACATTCAGTACTTC
clone size: -
J gene: TRBJ2-4
V gene: TRBV11-3
D gene: TRBD2

CDR3 protein: CASSPLAGDLFEQYF
CDR3 DNA: TGCGCCAGCAGCCCCTTAGCGGGAGACCTTTTTGAGCAGTACTTC
clone size: few
J gene: TRBJ2-7
V gene: TRBV5-1
D gene: TRBD2

CDR3 protein: CASSPTQTGAYGYTF
CDR3 DNA: TGTGCCAGCAGCCCGACCCAGACAGGGGCGTATGGCTACACCTTC
clone size: -
J gene: TRBJ1-2
V gene: TRBV5-8
D gene: TRBD1

CDR3 protein: CASSLAEASTYNSPLHF
CDR3 DNA: TGTGCCAGCAGCTTGGCCGAGGCGTCCACCTATAATTCACCCCTCCACTTT
clone size: few
J gene: TRBJ1-6
V gene: TRBV5-6
D gene: -

CDR3 protein: CASGRYGTSSYNEQFF
CDR3 DNA: TGTGCCAGCGGCAGATACGGGACTAGCAGTTACAATGAGCAGTTCTTC
clone size: once
J gene: TRBJ2-1
V gene: TRBV7-2
D gene: TRBD2

CDR3 protein: CASRRTSTDTQYF
CDR3 DNA: TGTGCCAGCAGGCGAACTAGCACAGATACGCAGTATTTT
clone size: -
J gene: TRBJ2-3
V gene: TRBV6-5
D gene: -

CDR3 protein: CATSFKRIAGFDLSAHYEQYF
CDR3 DNA: TGTGCCACCAGTTTCAAAAGAATCGCGGGGTTCGATTTGTCGGCCCACTACGAGCAGTACTTC
clone size: -
J gene: TRBJ2-7
V gene: TRBV24-1
D gene: -

CDR3 protein: CASSPSRARTDTQYF
CDR3 DNA: TGTGCCAGCTCACCGAGCCGCGCTCGCACAGATACGCAGTATTTT
clone size: -
J gene: TRBJ2-3
V gene: TRBV18
D gene: -

CDR3 protein: CASSFATGLEAYEQYF
CDR3 DNA: TGTGCCAGCAGCTTCGCGACAGGGCTGGAAGCCTACGAGCAGTACTTC
clone size: -
J gene: TRBJ2-7
V gene: TRBV7-8
D gene: TRBD1

CDR3 protein: CASSIDWRGYEQYF
CDR3 DNA: TGTGCCAGTAGTATAGATTGGCGGGGCTACGAGCAGTACTTC
clone size: -
J gene: TRBJ2-7
V gene: TRBV19
D gene: -

CDR3 protein: CASSLFRDSEAFF
CDR3 DNA: TGCGCCAGCAGCTTGTTCAGGGACTCTGAAGCTTTCTTT
clone size: -
J gene: TRBJ1-1
V gene: TRBV5-1
D gene: -

CDR3 protein: CASSFLAGGEQYF
CDR3 DNA: TGTGCCAGCAGTTTTCTGGCAGGGGGTGAGCAGTACTTC
clone size: -
J gene: TRBJ2-7
V gene: TRBV12-3/TRBV12-4
D gene: TRBD1

CDR3 protein: CATSETGVVTEAFF
CDR3 DNA: TGTGCCACCAGTGAGACAGGGGTTGTCACTGAAGCTTTCTTT
clone size: -
J gene: TRBJ1-1
V gene: TRBV24-1
D gene: TRBD1

CDR3 protein: CASSTDREKTQYF
CDR3 DNA: TGTGCCAGCTCAACCGACAGGGAGAAGACCCAGTACTTC
clone size: -
J gene: TRBJ2-5
V gene: TRBV18
D gene: TRBD1

CDR3 protein: CASNSFQGSQPQHF
CDR3 DNA: TGTGCCAGCAATTCTTTCCAGGGGTCTCAGCCCCAGCATTTT
clone size: -
J gene: TRBJ1-5
V gene: TRBV28
D gene: -

CDR3 protein: CASSQPPGTGFYEQYF
CDR3 DNA: TGTGCCAGCAGCCAACCCCCCGGGACAGGTTTCTACGAGCAGTACTTC
clone size: -
J gene: TRBJ2-7
V gene: TRBV5-8
D gene: TRBD1